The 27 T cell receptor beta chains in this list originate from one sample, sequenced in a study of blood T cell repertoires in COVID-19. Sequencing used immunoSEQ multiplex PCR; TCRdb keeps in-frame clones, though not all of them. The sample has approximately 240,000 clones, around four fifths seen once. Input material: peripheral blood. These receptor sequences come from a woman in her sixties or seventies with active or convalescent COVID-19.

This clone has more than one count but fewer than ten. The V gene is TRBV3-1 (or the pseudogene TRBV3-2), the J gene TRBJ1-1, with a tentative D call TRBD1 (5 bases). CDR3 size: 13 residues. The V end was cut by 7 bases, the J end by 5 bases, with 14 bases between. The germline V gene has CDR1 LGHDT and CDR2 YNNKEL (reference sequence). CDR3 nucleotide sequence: TGTGCCAGCACCCGCGGCGGGGGGACTGAAGCTTTCTTT. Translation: CASTRGGGTEAFF.

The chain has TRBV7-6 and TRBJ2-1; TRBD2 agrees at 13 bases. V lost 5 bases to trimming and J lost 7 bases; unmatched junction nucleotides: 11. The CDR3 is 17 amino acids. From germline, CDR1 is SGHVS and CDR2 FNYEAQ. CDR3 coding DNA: TGTGCCAGCAGCGCCCAAGCACCGGGACTAGCGGGGAATGAGCAGTTCTTC. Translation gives CASSAQAPGLAGNEQFF.

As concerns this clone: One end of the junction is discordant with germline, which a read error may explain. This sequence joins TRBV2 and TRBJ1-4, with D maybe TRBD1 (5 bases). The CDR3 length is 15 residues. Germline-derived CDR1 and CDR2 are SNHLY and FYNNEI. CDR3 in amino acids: CASSSDRGNNGKLFF. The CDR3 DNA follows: TGTGCCAGCAGTTCTGATAGGGGAAATAATGGAAAACTGTTTTTT.

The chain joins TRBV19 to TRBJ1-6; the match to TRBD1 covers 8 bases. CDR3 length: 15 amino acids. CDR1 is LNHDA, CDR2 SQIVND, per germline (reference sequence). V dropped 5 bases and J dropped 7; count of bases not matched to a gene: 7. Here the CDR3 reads CASSFLGQENSPLHF. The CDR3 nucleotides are TGTGCCAGTAGTTTCTTGGGACAGGAGAATTCACCCCTCCACTTT.

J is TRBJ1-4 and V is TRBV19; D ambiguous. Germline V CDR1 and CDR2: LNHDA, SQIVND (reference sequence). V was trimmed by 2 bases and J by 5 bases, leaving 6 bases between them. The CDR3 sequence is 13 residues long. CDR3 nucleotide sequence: TGTGCCAGTAGTATAACGGGGAATGAAAAACTGTTTTTT. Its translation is CASSITGNEKLFF. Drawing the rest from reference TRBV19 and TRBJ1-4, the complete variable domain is DGGITQSPKYLFRKEGQNVTLSCEQNLNHDAMYWYRQDPGQGLRLIYYSQIVNDFQKGDIAEGYSVSREKKESFPLTVTSAQKNPTAFYLCASSITGNEKLFFGSGTQLSVL.

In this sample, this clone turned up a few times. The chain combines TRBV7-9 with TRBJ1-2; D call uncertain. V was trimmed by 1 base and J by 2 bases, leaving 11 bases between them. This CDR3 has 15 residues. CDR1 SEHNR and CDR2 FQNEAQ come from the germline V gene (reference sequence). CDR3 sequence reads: CASSLDWIQNYGYTF. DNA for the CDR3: TGTGCCAGCAGCTTAGATTGGATACAGAACTATGGCTACACCTTC.

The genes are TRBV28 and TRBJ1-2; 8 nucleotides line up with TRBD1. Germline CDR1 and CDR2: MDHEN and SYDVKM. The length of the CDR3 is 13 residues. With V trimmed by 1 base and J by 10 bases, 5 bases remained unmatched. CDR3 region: CASSLSLTGVYTF. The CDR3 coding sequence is TGTGCCAGCAGTTTATCCCTGACAGGGGTCTACACCTTC.

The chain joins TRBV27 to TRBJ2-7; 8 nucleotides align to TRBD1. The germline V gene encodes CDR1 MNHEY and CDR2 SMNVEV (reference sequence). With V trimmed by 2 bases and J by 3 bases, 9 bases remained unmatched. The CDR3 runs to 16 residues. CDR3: CASSLPGQGRNYEQYV. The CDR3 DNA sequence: TGTGCCAGCAGTTTACCAGGACAGGGTAGGAACTACGAGCAGTACGTC.

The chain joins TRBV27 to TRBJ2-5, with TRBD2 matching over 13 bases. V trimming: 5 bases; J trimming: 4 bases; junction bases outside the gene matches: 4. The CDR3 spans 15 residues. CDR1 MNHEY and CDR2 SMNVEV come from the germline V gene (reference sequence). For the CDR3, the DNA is TGTGCCAGCAGTGTACTAGCGGGGGGGCGAGAGACCCAGTACTTC. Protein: CASSVLAGGRETQYF.

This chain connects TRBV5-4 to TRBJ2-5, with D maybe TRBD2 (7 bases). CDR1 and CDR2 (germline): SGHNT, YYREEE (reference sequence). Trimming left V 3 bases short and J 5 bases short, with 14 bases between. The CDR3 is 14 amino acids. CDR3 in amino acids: CASSSPGGGETQYF. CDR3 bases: TGTGCCAGCAGCTCCCCGGGGGGCGGGGAGACCCAGTACTTC.

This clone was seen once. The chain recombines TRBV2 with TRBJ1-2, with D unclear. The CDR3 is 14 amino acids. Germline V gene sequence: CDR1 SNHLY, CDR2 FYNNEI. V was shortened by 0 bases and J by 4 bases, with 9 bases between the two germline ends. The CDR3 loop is CASSEASSSYGYTF. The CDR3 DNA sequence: TGTGCCAGCAGTGAAGCTAGCAGCTCCTATGGCTACACCTTC.

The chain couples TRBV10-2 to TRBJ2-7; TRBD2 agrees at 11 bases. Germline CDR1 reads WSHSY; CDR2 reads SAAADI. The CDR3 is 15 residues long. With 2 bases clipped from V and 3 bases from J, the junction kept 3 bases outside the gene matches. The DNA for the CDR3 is TGCGCCAGCAGTGAGACTAGCGGGGGCCTCTACGAGCAGTACGTC. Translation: CASSETSGGLYEQYV.

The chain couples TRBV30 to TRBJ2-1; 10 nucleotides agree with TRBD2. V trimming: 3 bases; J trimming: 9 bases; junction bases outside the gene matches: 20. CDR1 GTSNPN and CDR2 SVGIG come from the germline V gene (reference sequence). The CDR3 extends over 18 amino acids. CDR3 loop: CAWSATPPASGRGSEQFF. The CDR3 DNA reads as TGTGCCTGGAGCGCGACCCCCCCCGCTAGCGGGAGAGGGAGTGAGCAGTTCTTC.

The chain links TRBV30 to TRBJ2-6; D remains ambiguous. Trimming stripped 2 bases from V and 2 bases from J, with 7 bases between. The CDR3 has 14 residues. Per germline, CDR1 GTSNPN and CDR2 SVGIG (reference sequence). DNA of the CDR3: TGTGCCTGGAGTCGCGGTACTGGGGCCAACGTCCTGACTTTC. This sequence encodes CAWSRGTGANVLTF.

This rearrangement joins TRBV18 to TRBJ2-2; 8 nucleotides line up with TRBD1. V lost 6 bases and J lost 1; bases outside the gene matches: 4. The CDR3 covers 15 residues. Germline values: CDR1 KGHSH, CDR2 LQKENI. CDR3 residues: CASSLGTGNTGELFF. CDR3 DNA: TGTGCCAGCTCTCTGGGGACAGGGAACACCGGGGAGCTGTTTTTT.

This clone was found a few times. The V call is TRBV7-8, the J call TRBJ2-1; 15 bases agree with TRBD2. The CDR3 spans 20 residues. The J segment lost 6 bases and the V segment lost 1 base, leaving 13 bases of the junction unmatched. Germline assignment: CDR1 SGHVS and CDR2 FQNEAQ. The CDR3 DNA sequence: TGTGCCAGCAGCTTAGGCTCTGGACTAGCGGGGGGGGCAGGGGGCAATGAGCAGTTCTTC. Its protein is CASSLGSGLAGGAGGNEQFF.

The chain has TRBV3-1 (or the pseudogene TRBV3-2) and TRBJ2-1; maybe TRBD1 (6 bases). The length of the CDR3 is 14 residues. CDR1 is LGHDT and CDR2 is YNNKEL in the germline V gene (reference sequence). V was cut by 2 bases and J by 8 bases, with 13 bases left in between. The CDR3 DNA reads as TGTGCCAGCAGCCAATTTTTACAGGGCGATGAGCAGTTCTTC. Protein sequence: CASSQFLQGDEQFF.

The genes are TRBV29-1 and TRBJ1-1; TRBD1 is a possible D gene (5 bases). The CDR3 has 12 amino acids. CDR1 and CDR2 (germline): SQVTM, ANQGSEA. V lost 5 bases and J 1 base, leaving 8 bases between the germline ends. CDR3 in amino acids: CSVSTGNTEAFF. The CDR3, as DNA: TGCAGCGTTTCTACAGGGAACACTGAAGCTTTCTTT.

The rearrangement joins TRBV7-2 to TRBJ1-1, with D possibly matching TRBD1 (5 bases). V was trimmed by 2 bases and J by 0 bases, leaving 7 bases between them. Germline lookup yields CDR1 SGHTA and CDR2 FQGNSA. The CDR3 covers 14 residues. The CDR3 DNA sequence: TGTGCCAGCAGCTTAATGACAGTGAACACTGAAGCTTTCTTT. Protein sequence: CASSLMTVNTEAFF. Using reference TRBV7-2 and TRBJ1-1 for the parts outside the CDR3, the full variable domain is GAGVSQSPSNKVTEKGKDVELRCDPISGHTALYWYRQSLGQGLEFLIYFQGNSAPDKSGLPSDRFSAERTGGSVSTLTIQRTQQEDSAVYLCASSLMTVNTEAFFGQGTRLTVV.

The CDR3, as DNA: TGTGCCAGCACCTCCTTGGCGTCGCTGAGGGAAAAACTGTTTTTT. This codes for CASTSLASLREKLFF. The chain links TRBV27 to TRBJ1-4; D remains unclear. Trimming took off 7 bases at V and 8 bases at J, with 20 bases between the two ends. The length of the CDR3 is 15 residues. CDR1 is MNHEY and CDR2 is SMNVEV in the germline V gene (reference sequence).

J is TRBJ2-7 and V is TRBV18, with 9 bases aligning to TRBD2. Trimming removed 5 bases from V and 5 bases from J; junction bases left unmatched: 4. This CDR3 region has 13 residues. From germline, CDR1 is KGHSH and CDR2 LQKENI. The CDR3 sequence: CASSLSGRNEQYF. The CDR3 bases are TGTGCCAGCTCATTAAGCGGGAGGAACGAGCAGTACTTC.

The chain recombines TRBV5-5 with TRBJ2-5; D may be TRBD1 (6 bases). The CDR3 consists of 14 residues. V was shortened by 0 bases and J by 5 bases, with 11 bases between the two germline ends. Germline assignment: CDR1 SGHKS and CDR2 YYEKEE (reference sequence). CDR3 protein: CASSLGGDIETQYF. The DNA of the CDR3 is TGTGCCAGCAGCTTGGGAGGGGACATTGAGACCCAGTACTTC.

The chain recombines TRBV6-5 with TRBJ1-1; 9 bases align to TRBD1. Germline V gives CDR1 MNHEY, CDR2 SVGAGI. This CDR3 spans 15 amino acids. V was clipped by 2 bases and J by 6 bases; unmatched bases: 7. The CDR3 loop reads CASSYTGQGSAEAFF. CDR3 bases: TGTGCCAGCAGTTACACAGGACAGGGGAGCGCTGAAGCTTTCTTT.

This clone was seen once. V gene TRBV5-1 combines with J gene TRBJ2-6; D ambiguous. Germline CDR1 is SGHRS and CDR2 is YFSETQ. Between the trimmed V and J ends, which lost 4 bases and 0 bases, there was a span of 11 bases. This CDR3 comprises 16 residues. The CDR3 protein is CASSTSLSSGANVLTF. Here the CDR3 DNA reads TGCGCCAGCAGCACCAGTCTCAGCTCTGGGGCCAACGTCCTGACTTTC.

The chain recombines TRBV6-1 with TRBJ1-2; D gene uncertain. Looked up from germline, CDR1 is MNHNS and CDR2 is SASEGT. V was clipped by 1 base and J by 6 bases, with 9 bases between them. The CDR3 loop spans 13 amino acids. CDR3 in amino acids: CASSEGFWHGYTF. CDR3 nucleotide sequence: TGTGCCAGCAGTGAAGGCTTCTGGCATGGCTACACCTTC.

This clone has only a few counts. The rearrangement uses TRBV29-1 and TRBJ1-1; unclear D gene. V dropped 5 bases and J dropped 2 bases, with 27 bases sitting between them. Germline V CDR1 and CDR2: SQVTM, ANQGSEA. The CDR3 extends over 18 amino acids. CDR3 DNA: TGCAGCGTTCAAATGGTAGGTTGGCGAGGGCAGCCAAACACTGAAGCTTTCTTT. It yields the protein CSVQMVGWRGQPNTEAFF.

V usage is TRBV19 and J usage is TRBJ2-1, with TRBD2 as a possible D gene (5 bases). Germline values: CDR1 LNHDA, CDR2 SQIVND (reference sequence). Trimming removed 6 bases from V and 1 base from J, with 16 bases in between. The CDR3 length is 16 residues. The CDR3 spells CASSRRLAGSYNEQFF. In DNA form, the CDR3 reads TGTGCCAGTAGCCGGCGGCTAGCCGGATCCTACAATGAGCAGTTCTTC.